This T cell receptor (beta chain) is from a study of post-analysis software for immune sequencing data. For the study at large: Multiple sclerosis in the patients followed relapsing-remitting, secondary progressive and progressive-relapsing courses.

This clonotype showed up just once. The antigen is unknown. Whole-study findings and limits: By F measure, samples from a shared preparation batch strongly co-clustered. A handful of TRBV segments appeared more often in patients than in controls, and TRBV5-6, TRBV5-1 and TRBV20-1 were among these. Among multiple sclerosis patients, normalized Chao1 diversity was significantly below that of controls.

This CDR3 has 19 amino acids. The V end was cut by 4 bases, the J end by 4 bases, with 29 bases between. Germline CDR1 is SQVTM and CDR2 is ANQGSEA. Prepared TCR beta cDNA libraries contained unique molecular identifiers. Input amounts of roughly 0.9 to 10 million T cells were used. These gave about 500,000 cDNA molecules, so each molecule approximated one T cell. TCRdb itself ran the PCR reads through MiXCR, one entry per CDR3 protein. The profile covers fewer than 850,000 distinct CDR3 sequences, with around 27% appearing a single time and 0.55% to 0.65% taken by the ten largest. The sequenced material came from blood. This TCR derives from a girl aged 10 to 17 with multiple sclerosis. This rearrangement joins TRBV29-1 to TRBJ2-1, with D possibly being TRBD2 (6 bases). The CDR3 sequence: CSVVPGVFSRGGQYNEQFF. The CDR3, as DNA: TGCAGCGTTGTTCCGGGAGTCTTTTCGAGAGGAGGCCAGTACAATGAGCAGTTCTTC.